This T cell receptor (beta chain) was sequenced in a study of radiotherapy plus CTLA-4 blockade in lung cancer. This clone came up a few times. Its antigen is still unknown. Produced via immunoSEQ multiplex PCR; TCRdb's table is partial and in-frame only. The sample lists more than 95,000 clones; around 74% were seen once. Chemo-refractory metastatic non-small-cell lung cancer patients were treated with focal radiation plus CTLA-4 blockade with ipilimumab. Germline CDR1 is SEHNR and CDR2 is FQNEAQ (reference sequence). CDR3 length equals 17 residues. J lost 5 bases, V lost 2 bases, and 10 bases had no gene match. Study findings and constraints: Response, reportedly, was best predicted by interferon-beta along with early blood T cell clone dynamics. An expansion of tumor-derived TCR clones occurred in blood after radiotherapy plus ipilimumab.

This TCR was sampled from a human donor with non-small cell lung cancer who had a partial response to radiotherapy plus ipilimumab. Some clones in this sample may be carry-over from other donors' samples. The source material was peripheral blood, sampled from a patient treated with radiotherapy plus ipilimumab. This chain uses TRBV7-9 with TRBJ1-5; 9 nucleotides match TRBD1. The DNA of the CDR3 is TGTGCCAGCAGCTTAACGGACAGGGGTCGAGGGTATCAGCCCCAGCATTTT. This codes for CASSLTDRGRGYQPQHF.